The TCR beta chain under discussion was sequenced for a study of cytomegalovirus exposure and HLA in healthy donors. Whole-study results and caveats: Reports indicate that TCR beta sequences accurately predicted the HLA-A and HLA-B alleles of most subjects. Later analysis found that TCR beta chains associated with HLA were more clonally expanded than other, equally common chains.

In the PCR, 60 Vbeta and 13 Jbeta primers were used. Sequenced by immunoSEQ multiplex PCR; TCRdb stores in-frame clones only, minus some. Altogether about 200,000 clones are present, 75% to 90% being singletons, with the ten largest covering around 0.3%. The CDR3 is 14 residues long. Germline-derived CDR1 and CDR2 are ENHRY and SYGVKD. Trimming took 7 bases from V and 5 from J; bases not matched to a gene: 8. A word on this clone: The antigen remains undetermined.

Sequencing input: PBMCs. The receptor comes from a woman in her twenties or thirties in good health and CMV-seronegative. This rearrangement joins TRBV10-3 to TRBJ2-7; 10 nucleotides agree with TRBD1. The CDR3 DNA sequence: TGTGCCATCAAATGGGACAGGGGTGGTCACGAGCAGTACTTC. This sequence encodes CAIKWDRGGHEQYF.